This is a list of T cell receptor beta chains from one sample in a study of blood T cell repertoires in COVID-19. The assay was immunoSEQ multiplex PCR, and TCRdb's table has in-frame clones only and misses some. The data hold about 100,000 clones, with 60% to 85% observed a single time. Sequencing was carried out using peripheral blood. The receptors shown here come from a woman between 40 and 50 years old with acute or convalescent COVID-19. Each CDR3 is given with its conserved first and last residue. D genes are given only for firm matches. The size field is filled for only some rows; it gives once, few, many or a size class.

j_call,v_call,clone_size,d_call,cdr3_nt,cdr3_aa
TRBJ1-4,TRBV2,-,-,TGTGCCAGCAGTGAATTTCCAGGAACTAATGAAAAACTGTTTTTT,CASSEFPGTNEKLFF
TRBJ1-5,TRBV30,-,-,TGTGCCTGGAGTGTATCCGGGGATGGTCAGCCCCAGCATTTT,CAWSVSGDGQPQHF
TRBJ1-1,TRBV7-9,-,TRBD1,TGTGCCAGCAGCCCAAAGCCGGGACAGGGGGCGAAGGGCACTGAAGCTTTCTTT,CASSPKPGQGAKGTEAFF
TRBJ2-7,TRBV5-1,few,-,TGCGCCAGCAGCTTTGGCTTGGTTTGGGCCGACGAGCAGTACTTC,CASSFGLVWADEQYF
TRBJ2-2,TRBV24-1,few,TRBD1,TGTGCCACCAGTGCTCAGGGGGTGACCGGGGAGCTGTTTTTT,CATSAQGVTGELFF
TRBJ1-6,TRBV15,few,-,TGTGCCACCCGTCCCGGGACTGATAATTCACCCCTCCACTTT,CATRPGTDNSPLHF
TRBJ1-1,TRBV5-6,-,-,TGTGCCAGCAGCTCCTATGACAGGACCACCACTGAAGCTTTCTTT,CASSSYDRTTTEAFF
TRBJ2-1,TRBV6-6,-,-,TGTGCCAGCGGAAGGGTGGGGGGGCAGTACAATGAGCAGTTCTTC,CASGRVGGQYNEQFF
TRBJ2-1,TRBV5-1,-,TRBD2,TGCGCCAGCAGCTTTACTAGCGGGGGTCGGAATGAGCAGTTCTTC,CASSFTSGGRNEQFF
TRBJ1-1,TRBV7-9,-,-,TGTGCCAGCAGCTCATGGACGGGAAACACTGAAGCTTTCTTT,CASSSWTGNTEAFF
TRBJ2-2,TRBV2,once,-,TGTGCCAGCAGTGTGCGGCAGAAGACCGGGGAGCTGTTTTTT,CASSVRQKTGELFF
TRBJ1-6,TRBV19,-,TRBD1,TGTGCCAGTAGTATTGGGACAGTTAAGAATTCACCCCTCCACTTT,CASSIGTVKNSPLHF
TRBJ2-1,TRBV2,-,-,TGTGCCAGCAGCGGGAAGGGCAATGAGCAGTTCTTC,CASSGKGNEQFF
TRBJ1-1,TRBV27,-,-,TGTGCCAGCAGTTTATCCGGACAGATGGAAGCTTTCTTT,CASSLSGQMEAFF
TRBJ1-2,TRBV6-1,-,-,TGTGCCAGCAGTGAAAGAACAGGACCTTATGGCTACACCTTC,CASSERTGPYGYTF
TRBJ2-1,TRBV3-1/TRBV3-2,few,TRBD1,TGTGCCAGCAGCCTAAATCTACAGGGGAACAATGAGCAGTTCTTC,CASSLNLQGNNEQFF
TRBJ2-5,TRBV12-5,-,TRBD2,TGTGCTAGTGGTTCGACTAGCGGGGGGGACCAAGAGACCCAGTACTTC,CASGSTSGGDQETQYF
TRBJ2-2,TRBV6-5,-,-,TGTGCCAGCAGCCAGTCAGGGCCCGGGGAGCTGTTTTTT,CASSQSGPGELFF
TRBJ2-7,TRBV5-1,-,-,TGCGCCAGCAGCTGGACAGCTCCCGGCGAGCAGTACTTC,CASSWTAPGEQYF
TRBJ2-1,TRBV7-2,-,TRBD2,TGTGCCAGCAGCCCAGGACTAGCTTACAATGAGCAGTTCTTC,CASSPGLAYNEQFF
TRBJ2-5,TRBV2,-,TRBD2,TGTGCCAGCAGTCTTCGCCGGACTAGCGGAGAGACCCAGTACTTC,CASSLRRTSGETQYF
TRBJ2-2,TRBV28,few,-,TGTGCCAGCAGAAGAGGGGGTTCGGCCGGCGGGGAGCTGTTTTTT,CASRRGGSAGGELFF
TRBJ2-5,TRBV2,-,-,TGTGCCAGCACCCCCGAGGCTCTGGGTCGGGGAACCCAAGAGACCCAGTACTTC,CASTPEALGRGTQETQYF
TRBJ2-5,TRBV10-1,-,-,TGCGCCAGCAGTGAGAGTGGGACTTCTGAAGAGACCCAGTACTTC,CASSESGTSEETQYF
TRBJ2-3,TRBV28,few,TRBD1,TGTGCCAGCAGTTCCTGGACAGGGAAGGGTGATACGCAGTATTTT,CASSSWTGKGDTQYF
TRBJ2-1,TRBV29-1,-,-,TGCAGCGCCCCCTTGGGGACATTCGTCTACAATGAGCAGTTCTTC,CSAPLGTFVYNEQFF
TRBJ2-1,TRBV9,few,TRBD2,TGTGCCAGCACCCTTAGCGGGGGGGCCTACAATGAGCAGTTCTTC,CASTLSGGAYNEQFF